This T cell receptor beta chain is drawn from a study of cytomegalovirus exposure and HLA in healthy donors. With 5 bases clipped from V and 4 bases from J, the junction kept 7 bases outside the gene matches. Germline CDR1 reads LNHDA; CDR2 reads SQIVND (reference sequence). This CDR3 has 15 residues. Study-level points and caveats: It was only CMV serostatus that was available as immune exposure information. In vitro data verified a few CMV-associated chains as specific for CMV antigens. The study labeled 150 to 200 TCR beta chains cytomegalovirus-associated.

A word on this clone: What it binds is not known.

Among the donors, all were healthy bone marrow donors. 60 Vbeta and 13 Jbeta primers were used in PCR. Only in-frame clones appear in the TCRdb table, and some are missing; sequencing was by immunoSEQ multiplex PCR. The data contain 160,000 or so clones, around 80% of them singletons. The TCR was taken from a male donor in good health and CMV-seropositive. The gene calls are TRBV19 and TRBJ2-7; 11 bases are a match to TRBD1. Sequencing was done on a sample of PBMCs. The CDR3 coding sequence is TGTGCCAGTAGTGCTTGGACAGGGGGCAGGTACGAGCAGTACTTC. The encoded protein is CASSAWTGGRYEQYF.